These T cell receptor beta chains were read from a single sample in a study of vaccination and CD4 T cells after COVID-19. Which antigens these TCRs recognize remains unknown. TCRdb redid the calling of the PCR reads with MiXCR, one entry per CDR3 protein. Here the sample spans over 11,000 distinct CDR3 sequences, 45% to 70% being singletons. The input for sequencing was CD4+ T cells from blood, cultured in vitro, taken before SARS-CoV-2 vaccination. The receptors were gathered from a human donor who had recovered from COVID-19. Each CDR3 is given with its conserved first and last residue. A D gene is named only where the DNA matches it firmly. Clone size is shown for a subset of rows, as once, few, many or a class of expanded clone.

d_call clone_size j_call v_call cdr3_nt cdr3_aa
- - TRBJ1-6 TRBV11-3 TGTGCCAGCAGCTTAGTTCCGGGCAACAATTCACCCCTCCACTTT CASSLVPGNNSPLHF
- - TRBJ2-7 TRBV7-2 TGTGCCAGCAGCGTCGGGGGGCCCTACGAGCAGTACTTC CASSVGGPYEQYF
TRBD2 - TRBJ2-1 TRBV24-1 TGTGCCACCAGTGATTACGGAATGGGCGGGAGAAGGGGAAATGAGCAGTTCTTC CATSDYGMGGRRGNEQFF
TRBD2 - TRBJ2-4 TRBV27 TGTGCCAGCAGTACCACGCCCCCGGGACTAGGGGCCAAAAACATTCAGTACTTC CASSTTPPGLGAKNIQYF
TRBD1 - TRBJ2-7 TRBV7-2 TGTGCCAGCAGCTCGGGGACAGGCTACTACGAGCAGTACTTC CASSSGTGYYEQYF
- - TRBJ1-1 TRBV20-1 TGCAGTGCTTGCTTACAGGTGAACACTGAAGCTTTCTTT CSACLQVNTEAFF
TRBD1 - TRBJ1-4 TRBV7-3 TGTGCCAGCAGCCCCACAGGGGAGACTAATGAAAAACTGTTTTTT CASSPTGETNEKLFF
TRBD1 few TRBJ2-7 TRBV18 TGTGCCAGCTCAGACCGGGACAGAACCTCCTCCTACGAGCAGTACTTC CASSDRDRTSSYEQYF
TRBD2 - TRBJ2-1 TRBV7-8 TGTGCCAGCAGCTTATGGGGACTAGCGGGAGAGGGCGATGAGCAGTTCTTC CASSLWGLAGEGDEQFF
- few TRBJ2-1 TRBV10-3 TGTGCCATCAGTGAGTTGGGGGAGCAGTTCTTC CAISELGEQFF
TRBD1 - TRBJ2-5 TRBV30 TGTGCCTGGAGTGCCAAGGGGGCCGGAGAGACCCAGTACTTC CAWSAKGAGETQYF
- - TRBJ1-1 TRBV7-2 TGTGCCAGCAGCTTTTCAGAAAGGGGGACTGAAGCTTTCTTT CASSFSERGTEAFF
- - TRBJ1-3 TRBV28 TGTGCCAGCAGTCCGCCCGGGCCCTCTGGAAACACCATATATTTT CASSPPGPSGNTIYF
TRBD1 - TRBJ1-1 TRBV7-2 TGTGCCAGCAGCTTGACAGGGGATCGGAACACTGAAGCTTTCTTT CASSLTGDRNTEAFF
TRBD1 few TRBJ2-7 TRBV11-3 TGTGCCAGCAGCTCCCCAGACAGGGGGATCTACGAGCAGTACTTC CASSSPDRGIYEQYF
TRBD2 - TRBJ2-1 TRBV7-9 TGTGCCAGCAGCTTAGTCCTAGCGGGAGCCCACAATGAGCAGTTCTTC CASSLVLAGAHNEQFF
- - TRBJ1-3 TRBV11-2 TGTGCCAGCAGCTTAACGCGGGGGGCTGGAAACACCATATATTTT CASSLTRGAGNTIYF
TRBD1 - TRBJ1-2 TRBV7-9 TGTGCCAGCAGCAGGACCACGACAGGGGAGGCTGGCTACACCTTC CASSRTTTGEAGYTF
- - TRBJ1-2 TRBV6-1 TGTGCCAGCAACCCCGGGACCCCTGGGGGGGATGGCTACACCTTC CASNPGTPGGDGYTF
TRBD2 - TRBJ2-5 TRBV20-1 TGCAGTGCTAGTTGGCTAGCGGGGAAAGCAGAGACCCAGTACTTC CSASWLAGKAETQYF
- - TRBJ1-1 TRBV7-3 TGTGCCAGCAGCTTAAATCAACAGAACACTGAAGCTTTCTTT CASSLNQQNTEAFF
- - TRBJ1-1 TRBV11-3 TGTGCCAGCAGCTTATTCAGGGGCTCCCTGAACACTGAAGCTTTCTTT CASSLFRGSLNTEAFF
- - TRBJ2-1 TRBV19 TGTGCCAGTAGTATAGGTACCAACGATCCCGCCTACAATGAGCAGTTCTTC CASSIGTNDPAYNEQFF
- few TRBJ1-5 TRBV28 TGTGCCAGCAGTTTATCGGGGGTGAACCAGCCCCAGCATTTT CASSLSGVNQPQHF
- - TRBJ1-1 TRBV7-2 TGTGCCAGCAGCTCTCAAACCGGGGCCCGGACCACTGAAGCTTTCTTT CASSSQTGARTTEAFF
- - TRBJ1-1 TRBV18 TGTGCCAGCTCACCAGGTGCTACGGACACTGAAGCTTTCTTT CASSPGATDTEAFF
- once TRBJ1-5 TRBV19 TGTGCCAGTAGTATATCCGGGGCGGGGCAGCCCCAGCATTTT CASSISGAGQPQHF